The 23 T cell receptor beta chains presented below share a single source sample, sequenced in a study of metastatic and nonmetastatic thyroid tumors. All patients reached thyroid surgery having received no treatment beforehand. TCRdb re-called the PCR reads with MiXCR. The sample lists about 15,000 clones, roughly 25% occurring once. The sample was tumor tissue. The source is a female donor with papillary thyroid cancer or a benign thyroid nodule (not recorded which). Some clones in this sample may be carry-over from other donors' samples.

A note on this clone: Since a much larger clone is just one base distant, this may be a read error. The identical CDR3 is also encoded by other nucleotide sequences in the sample. This sequence joins TRBV5-1 and TRBJ2-5; weak D call: TRBD1 (5 bases). V lost 4 bases, J lost 5 bases, and 12 bases lay in between. CDR1 and CDR2 from the germline V gene are SGHRS and YFSETQ. CDR3 length: 13 residues. CDR3 DNA: TGCGCCAGCAGCCCAGGGCCACAGGAGACCCAGTACTTC. It encodes CASSPGPQETQYF.

The V call is TRBV27, the J call TRBJ1-5; possibly TRBD1 for D (5 bases). Trimming stripped 6 bases from V and 12 bases from J, with 21 bases between. Germline CDR1 and CDR2: MNHEY and SMNVEV (reference sequence). The CDR3 loop spans 14 amino acids. This CDR3 reads CASRGFPGAEHQHF. In nucleotides, the CDR3 is TGTGCCAGCAGGGGGTTTCCCGGGGCTGAGCACCAGCATTTT.

Concerning this clone itself: The germline gene is not matched at one end of the junction; a read error may be the cause. V usage is TRBV15 and J usage is TRBJ2-4, with D maybe TRBD2 (6 bases). The DNA end favors TRBJ2-1, so the J call may be wrong. CDR1 and CDR2 from the germline V gene are LNHNV and YYDKDF (reference sequence). The CDR3 length is 16 residues. CDR3 DNA: TGTGCCACCAGCACCCCCAGGGCTAGTGGGAGGAATGACCAGTTCTTC. It translates to CATSTPRASGRNDQFF.

The chain employs TRBV20-1 and TRBJ1-6; TRBD1 aligns across 7 bases. Germline V gives CDR1 DFQATT, CDR2 SNEGSKA (reference sequence). The CDR3 runs to 15 residues. V lost 3 bases, J lost 9 bases, and 11 bases stayed unmatched. This CDR3 is CSARATGAMGSPLHF. Written as DNA, the CDR3 is TGCAGTGCTAGGGCTACAGGGGCCATGGGTTCACCCCTCCACTTT.

Comments on this clone: The junction shows a germline mismatch at one end, possibly a read error. This chain joins TRBV28 and TRBJ1-5, with D unresolved. CDR3 length equals 14 residues. Germline CDR1 is MDHEN and CDR2 is SYDVKM. CDR3 loop: CASSLSGSNHPQHF. The CDR3 nucleotides are TGTGCCAGCAGTTTAAGTGGTAGCAATCATCCCCAGCATTTT.

This clone was seen repeatedly, ten times or more. The chain joins TRBV7-2 to TRBJ2-1; D might be TRBD1 or TRBD2, each matching 5 bases. Germline V gene lookup returns CDR1 SGHTA and CDR2 FQGNSA. This CDR3 contains 15 residues. V was shortened by 4 bases and J by 4 bases, with 14 bases between the two germline ends. The CDR3 bases are TGTGCCAGCAGCTCCTTTGTGGGGGAATACAATGAGCAGTTCTTC. Translation: CASSSFVGEYNEQFF. Supplemented by reference TRBV7-2 and TRBJ2-1, the full variable domain reads GAGVSQSPSNKVTEKGKDVELRCDPISGHTALYWYRQSLGQGLEFLIYFQGNSAPDKSGLPSDRFSAERTGGSVSTLTIQRTQQEDSAVYLCASSSFVGEYNEQFFGPGTRLTVL.

This clone was found a few times. This chain joins TRBV6-2 or TRBV6-3 and TRBJ2-2; perhaps D is TRBD1 or TRBD2 (5 bases each). Germline V gene sequence: CDR1 MNHEY, CDR2 SVGEGT. Trimming pared 6 bases from V and 3 bases from J, leaving 14 bases between. This CDR3 is built from 15 residues. The CDR3 is CASSFGTRDTGELFF. CDR3 nucleotide sequence: TGTGCCAGCAGCTTCGGGACGCGGGACACCGGGGAGCTGTTTTTT.

The chain combines TRBV6-2 or TRBV6-3 with TRBJ2-7; possibly TRBD1 for D (5 bases). CDR3 size: 13 residues. V was clipped by 10 bases and J by 1 base, with 14 bases between them. Germline lookup yields CDR1 MNHEY and CDR2 SVGEGT. The CDR3 sequence: CAISLDISYEQYF. CDR3 bases: TGTGCCATCTCCCTGGACATTTCCTACGAGCAGTACTTC.

This clone was observed at least ten times. The chain recombines TRBV5-6 with TRBJ2-3; 8 bases match TRBD2. This CDR3 comprises 14 residues. Germline V gene lookup returns CDR1 SGHDT and CDR2 YYEEEE. Trimming cost V 2 bases and J 4 bases; bases outside gene matches: 3. Here the CDR3 DNA reads TGTGCCAGCAGCTTTATTAGCGGGGCAGATACGCAGTATTTT. Its protein is CASSFISGADTQYF.

The rearrangement links TRBV6-6 to TRBJ2-3, with 12 nucleotides matching TRBD1. Trimming at V came to 6 bases and at J to 4 bases, leaving 11 bases not matched to a gene. This CDR3 contains 17 residues. CDR1 and CDR2 from the germline V gene are MNHNY and SVGAGI (reference sequence). CDR3 nucleotides: TGTGCCAGCAGCCTGACCGGGACAGGGGGCTCGGCAGATACGCAGTATTTT. Protein product: CASSLTGTGGSADTQYF.

This clone is medium-sized. V is TRBV19 and J is TRBJ2-7; D ambiguous. CDR1 and CDR2 from the germline V gene are LNHDA and SQIVND (reference sequence). The CDR3 totals 13 residues. V lost 6 bases and J lost 0, with 9 bases in between. CDR3 DNA sequence: TGTGCCAGTAGCGCGCACGGCTCCTACGAGCAGTACTTC. Its translation is CASSAHGSYEQYF.

This clone has ten or more counts. V is TRBV5-1 and J is TRBJ2-7, with D unclear. Germline V lookup: CDR1 SGHRS, CDR2 YFSETQ. This CDR3 region has 14 residues. Between the trimmed V and J ends, which lost 1 base and 0 bases, there was a span of 8 bases. CDR3 in amino acids: CASSLPSSSYEQYF. The CDR3, as DNA: TGCGCCAGCAGCTTGCCCTCTAGCTCCTACGAGCAGTACTTC.

In regard to this clone: A much larger clonotype is one base distant, so this may be a read error. The rearrangement uses TRBV5-1 and TRBJ2-2, with D unresolved. The germline V gene encodes CDR1 SGHRS and CDR2 YFSETQ. CDR3 length: 16 amino acids. The CDR3 region is CASSLGLIESTRELFF. In DNA form, the CDR3 reads TGCGCCAGCAGCTTGGGTCTGATCGAGAGCACCAGGGAGCTGTTTTTT. Together with reference TRBV5-1 and TRBJ2-2, the CDR3 gives the full variable domain: KAGVTQTPRYLIKTRGQQVTLSCSPISGHRSVSWYQQTPGQGLQFLFEYFSETQRNKGNFPGRFSGRQFSNSRSEMNVSTLELGDSALYLCASSLGLIESTRELFFGEGSRLTVL.

V and J are TRBV4-1 and TRBJ1-3; D gene ambiguous. This CDR3 is built from 16 residues. Germline V gene lookup returns CDR1 MGHRA and CDR2 YSYEKL. With 0 bases removed from V and 7 bases from J, the gap between germline ends came to 16 bases. The CDR3 loop is CASSQDMWVKDNTIYF. The DNA for the CDR3 is TGCGCCAGCAGCCAAGATATGTGGGTAAAGGATAACACCATATATTTT.

This clone was detected a few times. The chain employs TRBV6-1 and TRBJ1-5; D is perhaps TRBD1 (6 bases). The germline V gene encodes CDR1 MNHNS and CDR2 SASEGT. Deletions cut 6 bases from V and 7 bases from J, with 16 bases between. CDR3 length equals 14 residues. As DNA, the CDR3 is TGTGCCAGCAGGGACCAGGGGAGAGGCCAGCCCCAGCATTTT. Protein product: CASRDQGRGQPQHF.

The rearrangement joins TRBV11-2 to TRBJ2-1; D unresolved. V was clipped by 4 bases and J by 5 bases, with 21 bases between them. From germline, CDR1 is SGHAT and CDR2 FQNNGV. The CDR3 sequence is 17 residues long. CDR3 residues: CASSSTPWSSKDNEQFF. The CDR3 DNA is TGTGCCAGCAGCTCCACCCCCTGGTCGTCTAAGGACAATGAGCAGTTCTTC.

This clone is classed as medium-sized. The chain couples TRBV6-5 to TRBJ1-5; 9 nucleotides line up with TRBD1. With 0 bases clipped from V and 7 bases from J, the junction kept 13 bases outside the gene matches. Per germline, CDR1 MNHEY and CDR2 SVGAGI. The CDR3 consists of 18 residues. CDR3 DNA: TGTGCCAGCAGTTACTCGTGGACAGGGGCTTCGAGCGGACAGCCCCAGCATTTT. Translation: CASSYSWTGASSGQPQHF.

This chain connects TRBV12-3 or TRBV12-4 to TRBJ1-2; possible D gene TRBD1, 6 bases. Trimming pared 5 bases from V and 4 bases from J, leaving 20 bases between. There are 16 residues in the CDR3. CDR3 bases: TGTGCCAGCAGTGACTCGGGCGGGGGCACCGTCTATGGCTACACCTTC. It is translated as CASSDSGGGTVYGYTF.

A note on this clone: One end of the junction is discordant with germline, which a read error may explain. V usage is TRBV5-1 and J usage is TRBJ2-5; D not certain. Germline loops: CDR1 SGHRS, CDR2 YFSETQ. The CDR3 consists of 14 residues. CDR3 sequence: CASSPLPQKDTQYF. The CDR3 nucleotides read TGCGCCAGCAGCCCCTTACCCCAAAAAGATACCCAGTACTTC.

The table lists this clone with a few counts. V gene TRBV2 combines with J gene TRBJ1-1; D gene ambiguous. Per germline, CDR1 SNHLY and CDR2 FYNNEI. CDR3 size: 12 residues. V lost 6 bases to trimming and J lost 9 bases, with 14 bases between them. The CDR3 DNA reads as TGTGCCAGCAGGTCTCGGGTCTATAAAGCTTTCTTT. Its protein product is CASRSRVYKAFF.

Ten or more counts support this clone. This chain uses TRBV5-8 with TRBJ2-5; no clear D. The CDR3 runs 13 residues. Per germline, CDR1 SGHTS and CDR2 YDEGEE. The V and J ends lost 4 bases and 1 base respectively, with 8 bases between them. The CDR3 nucleotides read TGTGCCAGCAGCAAACAGATCCAAGAGACCCAGTACTTC. Translation gives CASSKQIQETQYF.

This chain's CDR3 is CASSVGPAGDRETQYF. The DNA for the CDR3 is TGTGCCAGCAGCGTAGGGCCAGCGGGAGATAGAGAGACCCAGTACTTC. The J gene is TRBJ2-5, the V gene TRBV9; the match to TRBD2 covers 8 bases. CDR3 length equals 16 residues. CDR1 and CDR2 (germline): SGDLS, YYNGEE. Trimming removed 0 bases from V and 4 bases from J; junction bases left unmatched: 8. Full variable domain (outside the CDR3, taken from reference TRBV9 and TRBJ2-5): DSGVTQTPKHLITATGQRVTLRCSPRSGDLSVYWYQQSLDQGLQFLIQYYNGEERAKGNILERFSAQQFPDLHSELNLSSLELGDSALYFCASSVGPAGDRETQYFGPGTRLLVL.

This clone qualifies as medium-sized. V gene TRBV27 combines with J gene TRBJ1-1; D unclear. Per the germline V gene, CDR1 is MNHEY and CDR2 is SMNVEV (reference sequence). The CDR3 is 13 residues long. Between the trimmed V and J ends, which lost 6 bases and 1 base, there was a span of 9 bases. The CDR3 here is CASRVQRNTEAFF. CDR3 bases: TGTGCCAGCAGGGTTCAGAGGAACACTGAAGCTTTCTTT.